These 26 T cell receptor beta chains originate from one sample sequenced in a study of CD8 T cell repertoires and HIV-1 epitope variants. Here immunoSEQ multiplex PCR was the method, and the copy in TCRdb shows in-frame clones only, minus some. This table holds about 95,000 clones, roughly 81% found once. The specimen was uncultured baseline CD8+ T cells from peripheral blood mononuclear cells (PBMCs). These receptors were obtained from a male donor with HIV.

This chain joins TRBV9 and TRBJ2-1, with D possibly matching TRBD2 (6 bases). In germline, CDR1 is SGDLS, CDR2 YYNGEE. The CDR3 sequence is 17 residues long. V lost 2 bases, J lost 7 bases, and 22 bases lay in between. In nucleotides, the CDR3 is TGTGCCAGCAGCGTGTCCAGCGGAGGGGCAATTAGAAATGAGCAGTTCTTC. It specifies CASSVSSGGAIRNEQFF.

V and J are TRBV5-1 and TRBJ2-2; 11 nucleotides match TRBD1. The length of the CDR3 is 16 residues. Trimming removed 4 bases from V and 4 bases from J; junction bases left unmatched: 6. The germline gives CDR1 SGHRS, CDR2 YFSETQ. The CDR3 nucleotides read TGCGCCAGCAGCCATAGGACAGGGGGCAGCACCGGGGAGCTGTTTTTT. It is translated as CASSHRTGGSTGELFF.

This rearrangement joins TRBV28 to TRBJ1-2, with D possibly matching TRBD1 (5 bases). Germline CDR1 is MDHEN and CDR2 is SYDVKM. Trimming took off 11 bases at V and 5 bases at J, with 18 bases between the two ends. The CDR3 spans 13 residues. The CDR3 region is CAARGARLYGYTF. The CDR3 DNA is TGTGCCGCGAGGGGCGCGCGGTTGTATGGCTACACCTTC.

This chain links TRBV7-8 with TRBJ2-5; TRBD2 matches at 10 bases. The CDR3 runs to 14 residues. Trimming at V came to 7 bases and at J to 5 bases, leaving 7 bases not matched to a gene. The germline V gene encodes CDR1 SGHVS and CDR2 FQNEAQ. The CDR3 loop reads CASTPGLASETQYF. The CDR3 DNA follows: TGTGCCAGCACCCCGGGACTAGCGTCCGAGACCCAGTACTTC.

The genes are TRBV19 and TRBJ1-2, with 8 bases identical to TRBD1. This CDR3 has 16 residues. Looked up from germline, CDR1 is LNHDA and CDR2 is SQIVND (reference sequence). V lost 3 bases and J lost 4; bases outside the gene matches: 10. The CDR3 coding sequence is TGTGCCAGTAGTATGTCGGCAGGGGGCGCGGGCTATGGCTACACCTTC. It translates to CASSMSAGGAGYGYTF.

This chain joins TRBV2 and TRBJ2-7; 11 positions agree with TRBD1. This CDR3 is 16 amino acids long. Trimming cost V 4 bases and J 7 bases; bases outside gene matches: 12. Germline CDR1 SNHLY, CDR2 FYNNEI. CDR3 loop: CASSVALGTGGEEQYF. In DNA, the CDR3 is TGTGCCAGCAGTGTCGCCTTAGGGACAGGGGGAGAGGAGCAGTACTTC.

This clone has just one count. The V call is TRBV5-6, the J call TRBJ1-5; D not certain. This CDR3 is 15 amino acids long. Trimming stripped 0 bases from V and 3 bases from J, with 10 bases between. CDR1 is SGHDT and CDR2 is YYEEEE in the germline V gene. In nucleotides, the CDR3 is TGTGCCAGCAGCTTGGGCCTGCGGGACAATCAGCCCCAGCATTTT. Translation: CASSLGLRDNQPQHF.

The chain links TRBV19 to TRBJ1-2, with 8 bases matching TRBD1. CDR1 and CDR2 (germline): LNHDA, SQIVND (reference sequence). The CDR3 runs to 14 residues. J was trimmed by 4 bases and V by 6 bases; bases with no gene match: 7. Written as DNA, the CDR3 is TGTGCCAGTAGCAGGACAGGGCTCGCCTATGGCTACACCTTC. This translates into CASSRTGLAYGYTF.

The chain couples TRBV7-2 to TRBJ1-3; a weak D match, TRBD1 (6 bases). The CDR3 length is 13 residues. The germline V and J ends were trimmed by 5 bases and 4 bases, with 9 bases remaining between them. Germline-derived CDR1 and CDR2 are SGHTA and FQGNSA. CDR3 nucleotides: TGTGCCAGCAGCCCACAGGGAGGAAACACCATATATTTT. It yields the protein CASSPQGGNTIYF.

The table lists this clone with many counts. The CDR3: CAFSGGAGAFF. In DNA form, the CDR3 reads TGTGCCTTCTCAGGGGGCGCGGGGGCTTTCTTT. V and J are TRBV19 and TRBJ1-1; 8 bases fit TRBD1. The CDR3 loop spans 11 amino acids. CDR1 is LNHDA and CDR2 is SQIVND in the germline V gene (reference sequence). V was pared by 11 bases and J by 11 bases, with 10 bases of the junction left unmatched.

V gene TRBV4-2 combines with J gene TRBJ2-2; 7 bases map to TRBD2. The CDR3 extends over 17 amino acids. Germline V gene sequence: CDR1 LGHNA, CDR2 YNFKEQ. V was clipped by 0 bases and J by 5 bases; unmatched bases: 9. The CDR3 spells CASSQEAGGRETGELFF. CDR3 nucleotide sequence: TGTGCCAGCAGCCAAGAAGCCGGCGGGCGGGAGACCGGGGAGCTGTTTTTT.

This clone was seen a handful of times. The chain couples TRBV27 to TRBJ1-1; D is ambiguous. The germline gives CDR1 MNHEY, CDR2 SMNVEV (reference sequence). The CDR3 sequence is 13 residues long. The V end lost 2 bases, the J end lost 3 bases, and 7 bases lay between the germline ends. The CDR3 loop reads CASSLVIDTEAFF. CDR3 sequence (DNA): TGTGCCAGCAGTTTAGTCATCGACACTGAAGCTTTCTTT.

The genes are TRBV28 and TRBJ2-7, with 10 bases aligning to TRBD1. The CDR3 spans 16 residues. Trimming cost V 1 base and J 4 bases; bases outside gene matches: 7. The germline V gene encodes CDR1 MDHEN and CDR2 SYDVKM. Here the CDR3 reads CASSLSGTGVRYEQYF. The DNA of the CDR3 is TGTGCCAGCAGTTTATCCGGGACAGGGGTGCGATACGAGCAGTACTTC.

The chain's CDR3 is CASSPEFPDTQYF. The CDR3 bases are TGCGCCAGCAGCCCGGAGTTTCCAGATACGCAGTATTTT. V gene TRBV5-1 combines with J gene TRBJ2-3; D is unresolved. The V end was cut by 4 bases, the J end by 4 bases, with 10 bases between. The CDR3 has 13 amino acids. The germline V gene has CDR1 SGHRS and CDR2 YFSETQ.

V is TRBV7-8 and J is TRBJ2-7, with TRBD2 identical over 12 bases. The germline V gene has CDR1 SGHVS and CDR2 FQNEAQ. The CDR3 runs 16 residues. Trimming removed 4 bases from V and 2 bases from J; junction bases left unmatched: 6. In nucleotides, the CDR3 is TGTGCCAGCAGCTCCCGAGGACTAGCGGGGACCTACGAGCAGTACTTC. It translates to CASSSRGLAGTYEQYF.

The V and J genes are TRBV28 and TRBJ2-7; D might be TRBD2 (6 bases). V lost 6 bases and J lost 1, with 13 bases in between. CDR3 length equals 14 residues. The germline CDR1 and CDR2 sequences are MDHEN and SYDVKM. CDR3 coding DNA: TGTGCCAGCAGCACCCGGGACTCATCCTACGAGCAGTACTTC. Translating it yields CASSTRDSSYEQYF.

This chain links TRBV6-5 with TRBJ2-5, with TRBD1 identical over 7 bases. After removal of 1 base from V and 3 bases from J, the junction contained 2 bases not matched to a gene. This CDR3 has 14 residues. In germline, CDR1 is MNHEY, CDR2 SVGAGI. CDR3 protein: CASSYFGTEETQYF. Written as DNA, the CDR3 is TGTGCCAGCAGTTACTTTGGGACAGAAGAGACCCAGTACTTC.

CDR3 sequence (DNA): TGTGCCAGCAGCGTCCGACAGGGGGCGGGCGAGCAGTACTTC. Its protein is CASSVRQGAGEQYF. The chain has TRBV5-4 and TRBJ2-7; TRBD1 agrees at 10 bases. From germline, CDR1 is SGHNT and CDR2 YYREEE (reference sequence). The V segment lost 4 bases and the J segment 6 bases; nucleotides outside the gene matches: 7. The CDR3 is 14 residues long.

The chain combines TRBV7-8 with TRBJ1-2; D might be TRBD1 (5 bases). The CDR3 contains 15 residues. Germline lookup yields CDR1 SGHVS and CDR2 FQNEAQ. Trimming took 1 base from V and 4 from J, leaving 13 bases between them. The CDR3 region is CASSLGRAGTYGYTF. The CDR3 bases are TGTGCCAGCAGCTTAGGCAGGGCAGGTACCTATGGCTACACCTTC.

The gene calls are TRBV6-4 and TRBJ1-6; D may be TRBD1 (6 bases). This CDR3 is built from 15 residues. The V end was cut by 6 bases, the J end by 5 bases, with 14 bases between. The germline V gene has CDR1 MRHNA and CDR2 SNTAGT. CDR3 nucleotides: TGTGCCAGCAGGGCCCTGGACAGCGATAATTCACCCCTCCACTTT. This codes for CASRALDSDNSPLHF.

The rearrangement uses TRBV5-5 and TRBJ2-5; TRBD1 matches at 8 bases. Per the germline V gene, CDR1 is SGHKS and CDR2 is YYEKEE (reference sequence). CDR3 length equals 13 residues. With V trimmed by 3 bases and J by 5 bases, 3 bases remained unmatched. CDR3 coding DNA: TGTGCCAGCAGCTGGACAGGGATGGAGACCCAGTACTTC. Amino acid sequence: CASSWTGMETQYF.

The chain recombines TRBV29-1 with TRBJ2-7; D remains ambiguous. Germline V gene sequence: CDR1 SQVTM, CDR2 ANQGSEA. This CDR3 is 13 amino acids long. V gave up 5 bases and J gave up 2 bases, with 13 bases separating them. The CDR3 DNA reads as TGCAGCGTTAAGCCGAGTCGGACCTACGAGCAGTACTTC. Encoded protein: CSVKPSRTYEQYF.

The table lists this clone with a few counts. V and J are TRBV7-3 and TRBJ1-1, with TRBD1 identical over 11 bases. V trimming: 5 bases; J trimming: 4 bases; junction bases outside the gene matches: 6. CDR1 and CDR2 (germline): SGHTA, FQGTGA. This CDR3 spans 15 amino acids. In DNA form, the CDR3 reads TGTGCCAGCAGCAACGCCGGGACAGGGGGCACTGAAGCTTTCTTT. This gives the protein CASSNAGTGGTEAFF.

The count of this clone is one. V is TRBV9 and J is TRBJ2-2, with TRBD1 matching over 9 bases. Germline assignment: CDR1 SGDLS and CDR2 YYNGEE. Germline trimming cut 1 base from V and 6 bases from J; bases unmatched to any gene: 7. The CDR3 runs 16 residues. CDR3 sequence reads: CASSVIGTGPAGELFF. The CDR3 DNA reads as TGTGCCAGCAGCGTAATTGGGACAGGGCCGGCCGGGGAGCTGTTTTTT.

In its sample, this clone was seen a few times. The chain recombines TRBV10-1 with TRBJ1-6; a weak D match, TRBD1 (5 bases). This CDR3 has 14 residues. V was pared by 4 bases and J by 7 bases, with 11 bases between. The germline V gene has CDR1 WNHNN and CDR2 SYGVQD (reference sequence). CDR3: CASSAQAENSPLHF. DNA for the CDR3: TGCGCCAGCAGTGCACAGGCCGAGAATTCACCCCTCCACTTT.

This rearrangement joins TRBV7-9 to TRBJ2-5, with 10 nucleotides matching TRBD2. Germline CDR1 and CDR2: SEHNR and FQNEAQ (reference sequence). This CDR3 has 14 residues. V dropped 6 bases and J dropped 0; count of bases not matched to a gene: 1. The CDR3: CASSSGGNQETQYF. The DNA for the CDR3 is TGTGCCAGCAGTAGCGGGGGGAACCAAGAGACCCAGTACTTC.